These 24 T cell receptor beta chains originate from one sample sequenced in a study of somatic mutations in cytotoxic T cells in rheumatoid arthritis. Produced via immunoSEQ multiplex PCR; TCRdb's table is partial and in-frame only. The sample shows some 19,000 clones, around 83% of them seen only once. Sequencing used CD8+ T cells sorted from blood. The receptors were sampled from a man aged 18 to 35 with rheumatoid arthritis.

The V gene is TRBV29-1, the J gene TRBJ1-2; D gene ambiguous. The CDR3 consists of 10 residues. Germline V lookup: CDR1 SQVTM, CDR2 ANQGSEA. The V gene lost 6 bases and the J gene lost 8 bases, with 10 bases spanning the gap. This CDR3 is CSVHKGGYTF. For the CDR3, the DNA is TGCAGCGTGCACAAAGGGGGCTACACCTTC.

Judged by abundance, this clone is medium-sized. The chain uses TRBV6-4 and TRBJ2-1; D call uncertain. Germline V CDR1 and CDR2: MRHNA, SNTAGT. The germline V and J ends were trimmed by 0 bases and 6 bases, with 6 bases remaining between them. This CDR3 is built from 13 residues. The chain's CDR3 is CASSDSEFNEQFF. CDR3 coding DNA: TGTGCCAGCAGTGACTCCGAGTTCAATGAGCAGTTCTTC.

The gene calls are TRBV28 and TRBJ1-6, with a possible D match to TRBD1 (5 bases). In germline, CDR1 is MDHEN, CDR2 SYDVKM. This CDR3 is built from 15 residues. V shed 10 bases and J shed 9 bases, with 22 bases lying between them. CDR3 in amino acids: CATSFGAGISSPLHF. In DNA, the CDR3 is TGTGCCACCTCCTTTGGGGCTGGGATTAGTTCACCCCTCCACTTT.

V usage is TRBV7-6 and J usage is TRBJ2-5; D is possibly TRBD2 (5 bases). Trimming took 1 base from V and 0 from J, leaving 12 bases between them. This CDR3 is built from 16 residues. CDR1 and CDR2 (germline): SGHVS, FNYEAQ. CDR3 protein: CASSLGFETNQETQYF. Here the CDR3 DNA reads TGTGCCAGCAGCTTAGGATTCGAGACTAACCAAGAGACCCAGTACTTC.

The CDR3 region is CASRATEYYGFDYTF. The CDR3 nucleotides read TGTGCCAGCAGGGCGACAGAATACTATGGATTCGACTACACCTTC. This rearrangement joins TRBV5-4 to TRBJ1-2; D perhaps matches TRBD1 (5 bases). Germline lookup yields CDR1 SGHNT and CDR2 YYREEE (reference sequence). V was shortened by 5 bases and J by 10 bases, with 24 bases between the two germline ends. The CDR3 loop spans 15 amino acids.

This clone has a handful of counts. The chain recombines TRBV5-4 with TRBJ1-1, with D possibly being TRBD1 (5 bases). The germline gives CDR1 SGHNT, CDR2 YYREEE (reference sequence). The CDR3 contains 15 residues. Trimming took 3 bases from V and 4 from J, leaving 16 bases between them. CDR3 sequence (DNA): TGTGCCAGCAGCTCAAAGGTCAGGGAAATCACTGAAGCTTTCTTT. Its translation is CASSSKVREITEAFF.

The V and J genes are TRBV7-9 and TRBJ1-6; D not certain. The CDR3 extends over 13 amino acids. Germline V gene data show CDR1 as SEHNR and CDR2 as FQNEAQ (reference sequence). Deletions cut 7 bases from V and 6 bases from J, with 10 bases between. CDR3 amino acids: CASTQQVNSPLHF. The CDR3 DNA reads TGTGCCAGCACCCAGCAGGTTAATTCACCCCTCCACTTT. The whole variable domain, remainder taken from reference TRBV7-9 and TRBJ1-6, is DTGVSQNPRHKITKRGQNVTFRCDPISEHNRLYWYRQTLGQGPEFLTYFQNEAQLEKSRLLSDRFSAERPKGSFSTLEIQRTEQGDSAMYLCASTQQVNSPLHFGNGTRLTVT.

This chain links TRBV7-2 with TRBJ1-1; tentative D call: TRBD1 (5 bases). The CDR3 extends over 14 amino acids. V shed 5 bases and J shed 6 bases, with 16 bases lying between them. Germline CDR1 and CDR2: SGHTA and FQGNSA. The CDR3 region is CASSPPGAAAEAFF. The DNA for the CDR3 is TGTGCCAGCAGCCCCCCCGGGGCTGCTGCTGAAGCTTTCTTT.

The V call is TRBV9, the J call TRBJ2-1; D is unresolved. V dropped 3 bases and J dropped 3 bases, with 7 bases sitting between them. CDR3 length equals 13 residues. The germline CDR1 and CDR2 sequences are SGDLS and YYNGEE. The CDR3 nucleotides read TGTGCCAGCAGCGCGTCGGACTACAATGAGCAGTTCTTC. This sequence encodes CASSASDYNEQFF.

This clone occurred a few times. This chain uses TRBV7-9 with TRBJ1-3, with no clear D. Germline V gene lookup returns CDR1 SEHNR and CDR2 FQNEAQ (reference sequence). With 4 bases removed from V and 0 bases from J, the gap between germline ends came to 13 bases. The CDR3 is made up of 16 amino acids. The CDR3 region has the DNA TGTGCCAGCAGCTACCGATTGGGTCGCTCTGGAAACACCATATATTTT. It codes for CASSYRLGRSGNTIYF.

The CDR3 sequence is CASSLFINTGELFF. CDR3 in DNA: TGTGCCAGCAGTTTATTTATTAACACCGGGGAGCTGTTTTTT. The chain couples TRBV27 to TRBJ2-2; D is ambiguous. The CDR3 runs 14 residues. Trimming took 1 base from V and 2 from J, leaving 5 bases between them. CDR1 and CDR2 from the germline V gene are MNHEY and SMNVEV (reference sequence).

By frequency in the sample, this clone is medium-sized. The chain combines TRBV4-3 with TRBJ1-1; D gene uncertain. This CDR3 is built from 15 residues. Per the germline V gene, CDR1 is LGHNA and CDR2 is YSLEER. Trimming pared 0 bases from V and 2 bases from J, leaving 10 bases between. CDR3 bases: TGCGCCAGCAGCCAAGATCGAATCAGTAACACTGAAGCTTTCTTT. Translation: CASSQDRISNTEAFF.

The chain has TRBV4-3 and TRBJ1-6, with 10 bases fitting TRBD1. Germline CDR1 is LGHNA and CDR2 is YSLEER. The CDR3 is 16 amino acids. Unmatched junction bases numbered 9, after V lost 5 bases and J lost 8 bases. This CDR3 reads CASSEGQGSEDSPLHF. CDR3 in DNA: TGCGCCAGCAGCGAGGGACAGGGGTCAGAAGATTCACCCCTCCACTTT.

The rearrangement uses TRBV30 and TRBJ1-3; D is unclear. This CDR3 has 15 amino acids. Germline lookup yields CDR1 GTSNPN and CDR2 SVGIG (reference sequence). Trimming left V 5 bases short and J 0 bases short, with 14 bases between. The CDR3 region is CAWDLTGSSGNTIYF. The CDR3, as DNA: TGTGCCTGGGACTTGACGGGGAGCTCTGGAAACACCATATATTTT.

V gene TRBV19 combines with J gene TRBJ2-7, with D uncertain. Trimming stripped 3 bases from V and 3 bases from J, with 6 bases between. Germline CDR1 reads LNHDA; CDR2 reads SQIVND (reference sequence). The CDR3 has 12 residues. The CDR3 nucleotides are TGTGCCAGTAGTATCTCCGGCTACGAGCAGTACTTC. It encodes CASSISGYEQYF. Together with reference TRBV19 and TRBJ2-7, the CDR3 gives the full variable domain: DGGITQSPKYLFRKEGQNVTLSCEQNLNHDAMYWYRQDPGQGLRLIYYSQIVNDFQKGDIAEGYSVSREKKESFPLTVTSAQKNPTAFYLCASSISGYEQYFGPGTRLTVT.

The genes are TRBV7-9 and TRBJ1-1, with D possibly TRBD1 on 5 matching bases. Germline-derived CDR1 and CDR2 are SEHNR and FQNEAQ (reference sequence). CDR3 length: 13 amino acids. Between the trimmed V and J ends, which lost 3 bases and 3 bases, there was a span of 8 bases. DNA of the CDR3: TGTGCCAGCAGCTTTAAAGGGGACACTGAAGCTTTCTTT. Encoded protein: CASSFKGDTEAFF.

The gene calls are TRBV13 and TRBJ2-1, with D unresolved. Per the germline V gene, CDR1 is PRHDT and CDR2 is FYEKMQ (reference sequence). Trimming removed 5 bases at V and 0 bases at J, with 14 bases between. The CDR3 sequence is 16 residues long. The CDR3 DNA sequence: TGTGCCAGCAGCCTGCGTAAGGCGAGCTCCTACAATGAGCAGTTCTTC. Its protein product is CASSLRKASSYNEQFF.

J is TRBJ1-2 and V is TRBV13; D possibly corresponds to TRBD1 (5 bases). The CDR3 spans 15 residues. V was shortened by 5 bases and J by 3 bases, with 16 bases between the two germline ends. Germline CDR1 reads PRHDT; CDR2 reads FYEKMQ (reference sequence). The CDR3 loop reads CASSRTSKEDYGYTF. The CDR3 nucleotides are TGTGCCAGCAGCCGGACAAGCAAGGAGGACTATGGCTACACCTTC.

The chain is built from TRBV27 and TRBJ2-5; D may be TRBD1 or TRBD2 (5 bases each). The CDR3 extends over 19 amino acids. The germline gives CDR1 MNHEY, CDR2 SMNVEV (reference sequence). Trimming shortened V by 4 bases and J by 0 bases, and 24 bases separated the two germline ends. The CDR3 loop reads CASSSSSGTANPYQETQYF. The DNA for the CDR3 is TGTGCCAGCAGTTCCTCCTCCGGGACGGCCAACCCGTACCAAGAGACCCAGTACTTC.

Note on this clone: A junction boundary mismatches the germline segment, possibly from a read error. The gene calls are TRBV18 and TRBJ2-3; D ambiguous. The germline V gene encodes CDR1 KGHSH and CDR2 LQKENI. The CDR3 covers 8 residues. DNA for the CDR3: TGTGCCAGCTCACCACTGAGTTTT. As protein: CASSPLSF.

The DNA of the CDR3 is TGCGCCAGCAGCCCCCAACCTGACAATGAGCAGTTCTTC. Protein: CASSPQPDNEQFF. This rearrangement joins TRBV4-1 to TRBJ2-1, with D uncertain. CDR1 and CDR2 from the germline V gene are MGHRA and YSYEKL. V was clipped by 4 bases and J by 5 bases, with 9 bases between them. This CDR3 contains 13 residues.

This chain connects TRBV7-6 to TRBJ2-7; unclear D gene. This CDR3 is 13 amino acids long. Deletions cut 3 bases from V and 6 bases from J, with 12 bases between. Germline V CDR1 and CDR2: SGHVS, FNYEAQ. Here the CDR3 reads CASSFKGFGEQYF. The CDR3 DNA is TGTGCCAGCAGCTTTAAAGGGTTTGGCGAGCAGTACTTC.

The chain carries TRBV5-4 and TRBJ2-1; TRBD2 agrees at 9 bases. Germline V gene data show CDR1 as SGHNT and CDR2 as YYREEE (reference sequence). V lost 0 bases to trimming and J lost 4 bases; unmatched junction nucleotides: 2. This CDR3 is 15 amino acids long. DNA for the CDR3: TGTGCCAGCAGCTTGGTCCTAGCGGGGTACAATGAGCAGTTCTTC. Amino acid sequence: CASSLVLAGYNEQFF. The variable domain in full, completed from reference TRBV5-4 and TRBJ2-1, reads ETGVTQSPTHLIKTRGQQVTLRCSSQSGHNTVSWYQQALGQGPQFIFQYYREEENGRGNFPPRFSGLQFPNYSSELNVNALELDDSALYLCASSLVLAGYNEQFFGPGTRLTVL.

The chain has TRBV6-6 and TRBJ2-7; 7 nucleotides match TRBD1. The germline gives CDR1 MNHNY, CDR2 SVGAGI (reference sequence). The CDR3 is 15 residues long. Unmatched junction bases numbered 4, after V lost 0 bases and J lost 2 bases. CDR3 residues: CASSYSIQGAYEQYF. The CDR3 nucleotides read TGTGCCAGCAGTTACTCGATCCAGGGGGCCTACGAGCAGTACTTC.